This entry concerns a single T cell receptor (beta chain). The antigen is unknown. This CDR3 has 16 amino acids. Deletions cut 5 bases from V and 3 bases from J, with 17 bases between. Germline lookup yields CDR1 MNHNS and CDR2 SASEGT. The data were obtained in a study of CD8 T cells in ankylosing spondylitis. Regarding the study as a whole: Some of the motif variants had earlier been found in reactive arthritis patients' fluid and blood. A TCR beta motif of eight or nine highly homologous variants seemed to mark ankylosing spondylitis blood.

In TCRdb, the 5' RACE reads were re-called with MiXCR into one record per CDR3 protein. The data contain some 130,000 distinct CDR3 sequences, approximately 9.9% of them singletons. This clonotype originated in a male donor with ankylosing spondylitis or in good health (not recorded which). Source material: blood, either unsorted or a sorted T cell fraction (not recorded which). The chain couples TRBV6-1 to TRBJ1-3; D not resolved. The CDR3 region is CASSTTRTESGNTIYF. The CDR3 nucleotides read TGTGCCAGCAGTACGACGCGGACGGAGAGTGGAAACACCATATATTTT.